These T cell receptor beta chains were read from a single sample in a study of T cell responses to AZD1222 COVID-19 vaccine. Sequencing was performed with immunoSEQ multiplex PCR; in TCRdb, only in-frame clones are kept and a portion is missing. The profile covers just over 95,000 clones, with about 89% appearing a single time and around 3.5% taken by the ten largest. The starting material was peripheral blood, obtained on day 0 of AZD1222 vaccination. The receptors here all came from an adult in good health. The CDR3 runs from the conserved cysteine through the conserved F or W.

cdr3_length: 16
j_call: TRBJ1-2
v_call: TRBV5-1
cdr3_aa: CASSLASQGTNYGYTF

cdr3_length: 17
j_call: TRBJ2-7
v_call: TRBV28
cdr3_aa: CASSFPLGGGFQDEQYF

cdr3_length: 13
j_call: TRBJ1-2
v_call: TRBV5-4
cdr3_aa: CASSPTVAGGYTF

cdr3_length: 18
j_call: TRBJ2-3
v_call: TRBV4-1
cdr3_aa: CASSQGFASGERTDTQYF

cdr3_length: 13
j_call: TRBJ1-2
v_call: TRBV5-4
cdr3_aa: CASSEGVTRGYTF

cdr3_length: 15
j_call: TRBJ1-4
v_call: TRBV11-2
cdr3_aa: CASSSSPRANEKLFF

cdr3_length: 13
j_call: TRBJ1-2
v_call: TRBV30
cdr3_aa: CAWVRSTDYGYTF

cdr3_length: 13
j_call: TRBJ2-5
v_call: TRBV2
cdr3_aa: CASSEYGRETQYF

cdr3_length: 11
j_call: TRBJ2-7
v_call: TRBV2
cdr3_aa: CASRQSYEQYF

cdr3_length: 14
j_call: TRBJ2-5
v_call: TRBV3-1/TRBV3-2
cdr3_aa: CASSQELAQETQYF

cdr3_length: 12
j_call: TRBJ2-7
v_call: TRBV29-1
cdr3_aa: CSSREGGGGQYF

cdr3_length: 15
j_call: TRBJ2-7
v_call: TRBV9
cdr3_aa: CASSAGDRDSYEQYF

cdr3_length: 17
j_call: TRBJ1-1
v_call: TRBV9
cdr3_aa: CASSPHRDPTLGDSAFF

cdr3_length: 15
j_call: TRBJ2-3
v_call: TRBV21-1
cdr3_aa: CASSIERGSADTQYF

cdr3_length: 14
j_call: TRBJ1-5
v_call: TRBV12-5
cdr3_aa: CASGFPGGNQPQHF

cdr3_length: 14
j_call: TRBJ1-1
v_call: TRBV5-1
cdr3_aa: CASSLDSPNTEAFF

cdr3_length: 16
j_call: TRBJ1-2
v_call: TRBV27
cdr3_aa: CASSLLSPGGGYGYTF

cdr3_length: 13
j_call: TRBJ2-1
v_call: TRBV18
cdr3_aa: CASSLPGKDEQFF

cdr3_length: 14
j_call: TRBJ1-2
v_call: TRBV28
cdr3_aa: CASSYARDLGGYTF

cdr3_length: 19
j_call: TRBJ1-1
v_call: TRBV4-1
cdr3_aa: CASSQKGGRDWPMNTEAFF

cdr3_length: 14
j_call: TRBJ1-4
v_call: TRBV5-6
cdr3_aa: CASSLGGRYEKLFF

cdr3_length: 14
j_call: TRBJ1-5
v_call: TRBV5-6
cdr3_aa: CASSLGRDNQPQHF

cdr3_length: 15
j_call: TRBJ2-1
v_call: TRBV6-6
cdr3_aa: CASSRITGMGNEQFF

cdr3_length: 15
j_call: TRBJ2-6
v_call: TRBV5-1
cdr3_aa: CASSLGPGEGNVLTF

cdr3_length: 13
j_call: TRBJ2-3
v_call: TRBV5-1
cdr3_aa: CASSPGDSDTQYF

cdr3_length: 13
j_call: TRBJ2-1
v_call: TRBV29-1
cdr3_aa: CSVRPGLGNEQFF

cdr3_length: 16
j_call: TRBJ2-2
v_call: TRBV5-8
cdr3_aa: CASSLVPAANTGELFF

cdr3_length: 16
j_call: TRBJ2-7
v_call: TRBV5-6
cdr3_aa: CASSRPLSGITYEQYF

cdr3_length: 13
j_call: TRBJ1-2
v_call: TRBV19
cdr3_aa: CASTPIRGYGYTF

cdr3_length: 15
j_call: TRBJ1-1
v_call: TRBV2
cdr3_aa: CASSEGRTANTEAFF

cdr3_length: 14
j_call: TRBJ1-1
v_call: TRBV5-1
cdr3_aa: CASSLTIGVTEAFF

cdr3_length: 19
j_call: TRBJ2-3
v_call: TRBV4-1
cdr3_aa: CASSQPPLRSVRDTDTQYF

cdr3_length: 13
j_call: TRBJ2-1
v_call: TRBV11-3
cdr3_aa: CASSLPSEPKQFF

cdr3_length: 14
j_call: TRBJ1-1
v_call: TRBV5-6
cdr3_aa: CASSLPTTNTEAFF

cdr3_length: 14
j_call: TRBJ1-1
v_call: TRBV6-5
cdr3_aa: CASSYSDTNTEAFF

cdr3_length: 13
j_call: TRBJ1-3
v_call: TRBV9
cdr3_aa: CASTRQGGNTIYF

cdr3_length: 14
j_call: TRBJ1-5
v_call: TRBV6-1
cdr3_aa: CASSEGTGGQPQHF

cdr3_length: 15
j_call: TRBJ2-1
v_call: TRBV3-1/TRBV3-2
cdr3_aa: CASSLTVSSYNEQFF

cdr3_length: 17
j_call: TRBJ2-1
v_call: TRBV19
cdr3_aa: CASSIVRGRSSYNEQFF

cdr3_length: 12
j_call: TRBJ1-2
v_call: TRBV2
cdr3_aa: CASSEEEYGYTF

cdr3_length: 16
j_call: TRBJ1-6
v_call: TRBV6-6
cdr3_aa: CASSSRTGTGGSPLHF

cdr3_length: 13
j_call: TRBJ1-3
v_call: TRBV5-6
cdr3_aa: CASNPAGGSTIYF

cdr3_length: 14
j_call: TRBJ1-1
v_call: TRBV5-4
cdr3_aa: CASSLSRDDTEAFF

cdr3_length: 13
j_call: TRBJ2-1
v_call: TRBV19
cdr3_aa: CASSILGDNEQFF